This is a list of T cell receptor beta chains from one sample in a study of cytomegalovirus exposure and HLA in healthy donors. Sequenced by immunoSEQ multiplex PCR; TCRdb stores in-frame clones only, minus some. The table has some 150,000 clones, roughly four fifths seen once. The sample consisted of PBMCs. The receptors were gathered from a man aged 18 to 29 in good health and CMV-seropositive. CDR3s leave out the opening cysteine and the closing phenylalanine or tryptophan. Not all rows give a size; the values are once, few, many and, for expanded clones, a class.

v_call clone_size cdr3_aa
TRBV5-4 . ASSSPGQGVGEQY
TRBV18 . ASSSSDRGIFGYT
TRBV6-5 . ASRTNTGELF
TRBV2 . ASSGLAGLETQY
TRBV27 . ASSLTPDYEQY
TRBV2 . ASSVGGSPEAF
TRBV19 once ASSVQAGGRTHVTEAF
TRBV6-1 . ASSEAPQYNEQF
TRBV19 once ASSDMGGAVEEQY
TRBV7-8 . ASNQDRSTGELF
TRBV6-6 few ASSSGHQPQH
TRBV28 . ASSSRMGRGLSGYT
TRBV28 . ASSSSQGAGTEAF
TRBV7-9 . ASTSYGASVETQY
TRBV6-1 few ASSEFGSRSGANVLT
TRBV11-2 . ASSLGAYEQY
TRBV7-9 once ASSPGGRSPYEQY
TRBV16 . ASSLSRDFQY
TRBV12-5 . ASGLVISGRVTTQY
TRBV19 . ATNRGVNTEAF
TRBV6-5 . ASSQDRAGYT
TRBV27 . ASRGQGKGKLF
TRBV27 . ASGTSNYEQY
TRBV6-6 . ASVDRLHSNQPQH
TRBV28 . ASSLIGASGNEQF
TRBV27 once ASSLVPGPQH
TRBV6-5 once ATAGTSEETQY
TRBV7-9 . ASSLGLARDTQY
TRBV18 . ASSPGQGGNGYT
TRBV4-1 . ASSRVLGEKLF
TRBV11-2 . ASSLGAMNTGELF
TRBV5-1 . ASSLGTGPDQY
TRBV19 . ASSGRRAKETQY
TRBV28 once ASSFGGGYGYT
TRBV29-1 . SVRGRVTDTQY